The clone carrying this T cell receptor (beta chain) came up once. There are 13 residues in the CDR3. The V end was cut by 6 bases, the J end by 6 bases, with 14 bases between. Assay: immunoSEQ multiplex PCR; the TCRdb copy retains only in-frame clones and omits some. The repertoire has more than 70,000 clones, less than 95% of them found once; the top ten carry roughly 3%. The data are from a study of control samples from healthy donors and cancer patients. The specimen was blood. The genes are TRBV12-3 or TRBV12-4 and TRBJ1-2, with D possibly TRBD1 on 6 matching bases. The source of this sequence is a woman in her twenties or thirties in good health. CDR3 residues: CASSLGQSDGYTF. The CDR3, as DNA: TGTGCCAGCAGCCTTGGACAGTCGGATGGCTACACCTTC.